These T cell receptor beta chains were read from a single sample in a study of T cell responses to AZD1222 COVID-19 vaccine. Sequencing used immunoSEQ multiplex PCR; TCRdb keeps in-frame clones, though not all of them. The profile shows around 90,000 clones, 80% to 90% of them singletons. The sample consisted of peripheral blood, taken on day 0 of AZD1222 vaccination. These receptors all come from an adult in good health. Both conserved end residues are part of each CDR3. A D gene is named only where the DNA matches it firmly. Clone size, where shown, is once, few, many, or a class for clones that have expanded.

j_call d_call v_call clone_size cdr3_aa cdr3_nt
TRBJ1-6 TRBD1 TRBV6-5 . CASSTRTGQNSPLHF TGTGCCAGCAGCACACGGACAGGGCAGAATTCACCCCTCCACTTT
TRBJ2-7 TRBD2 TRBV23-1 . CASRPSGRAAFSYEQYF TGCGCCAGCAGACCTAGCGGGAGGGCCGCTTTCTCCTACGAGCAGTACTTC
TRBJ2-5 . TRBV5-6 . CASSRTAYQETQYF TGTGCCAGCTCGCGGACAGCATACCAAGAGACCCAGTACTTC
TRBJ2-3 . TRBV7-7 . CASSLYGGSTDTQYF TGTGCCAGCAGCTTATACGGGGGAAGCACAGATACGCAGTATTTT
TRBJ1-2 . TRBV7-2 . CASSLERDNGYTF TGTGCCAGCAGCTTAGAGAGGGATAACGGCTACACCTTC
TRBJ1-1 . TRBV5-4 . CASSLDVNTEAFF TGTGCCAGCAGCTTGGACGTGAACACTGAAGCTTTCTTT
TRBJ1-2 . TRBV19 . CASSIDRGGGYTF TGTGCCAGTAGTATAGATCGAGGGGGAGGCTACACCTTC
TRBJ1-2 . TRBV19 . CASSSGGGGYGHTF TGTGCCAGTAGTAGCGGGGGGGGTGGCTATGGCCACACCTTC
TRBJ2-7 . TRBV27 . CASRSAGGLYEQYF TGTGCCAGCAGATCAGCTGGAGGGCTCTACGAGCAGTACTTC
TRBJ1-6 TRBD1 TRBV7-2 many CASSRWDRGISPLHF TGTGCCAGCAGCCGCTGGGACAGGGGGATCTCACCCCTCCACTTT
TRBJ1-1 . TRBV18 . CASSPGANTEAFF TGTGCCAGCTCACCTGGAGCAAACACTGAAGCTTTCTTT
TRBJ1-5 TRBD1 TRBV15 . CATSRDLIQGQISQPQHF TGTGCCACCAGCAGAGACCTTATACAGGGGCAGATCAGTCAGCCCCAGCATTTT
TRBJ2-5 . TRBV6-5 . CASNNGETQYF TGTGCCAGCAATAACGGGGAGACCCAGTACTTC
TRBJ2-1 . TRBV11-3 . CASSARQTDDNEQFF TGTGCCAGCAGCGCAAGACAAACGGATGACAATGAGCAGTTCTTC
TRBJ1-1 . TRBV14 . CASSQDVSAGLGNTEAFF TGTGCCAGCAGCCAAGACGTTTCAGCGGGTCTTGGGAACACTGAAGCTTTCTTT
TRBJ2-3 . TRBV12-3/TRBV12-4 . CASSLSPDTQYF TGTGCCAGCAGTCTTAGCCCAGATACGCAGTATTTT
TRBJ2-7 . TRBV20-1 . CSAREKREQYF TGCAGTGCTAGGGAGAAACGCGAGCAGTACTTC
TRBJ1-6 . TRBV4-1 . CASSQESNSPLHF TGCGCCAGCAGCCAAGAGTCTAATTCACCCCTCCACTTT
TRBJ2-7 . TRBV27 . CASSLSREQYF TGTGCCAGCAGTTTATCGCGGGAGCAGTACTTC
TRBJ1-3 TRBD1 TRBV5-1 once CASSVTGDSGNTIYF TGCGCCAGCAGCGTGACAGGGGATTCTGGAAACACCATATATTTT
TRBJ2-1 TRBD2 TRBV7-8 once CASSSPLAGTYNEQFF TGTGCCAGCAGCTCGCCCCTAGCGGGGACCTACAATGAGCAGTTCTTC
TRBJ2-7 . TRBV5-8 . CASSFPGEPEQYF TGTGCCAGCAGCTTCCCGGGGGAACCTGAGCAGTACTTC
TRBJ1-5 . TRBV7-8 . CASSLESGAGPQHF TGTGCCAGCAGCTTAGAGAGCGGGGCGGGGCCCCAGCATTTT
TRBJ1-4 . TRBV3-1/TRBV3-2 . CASSPAGTGEKLFF TGTGCCAGCAGCCCCGCGGGGACTGGGGAAAAACTGTTTTTT
TRBJ2-7 TRBD2 TRBV27 . CASSLVAGFSYEQYF TGTGCCAGCAGTTTGGTAGCGGGCTTCTCCTACGAGCAGTACTTC
TRBJ2-7 TRBD2 TRBV10-2 . CASSDLLPGLPRYEQYF TGCGCCAGCAGTGACTTACTTCCGGGACTACCAAGGTACGAGCAGTACTTC
TRBJ2-3 . TRBV6-5 once CASTTRGVDTQYF TGTGCCAGCACTACAAGGGGTGTGGATACGCAGTATTTT
TRBJ1-2 TRBD1 TRBV19 . CATTKTGDSYGYTF TGTGCCACTACCAAGACAGGGGATAGTTACGGCTACACCTTC
TRBJ2-5 . TRBV16 . CASSGGIGETQYF TGTGCCAGCAGCGGAGGGATTGGAGAGACCCAGTACTTC
TRBJ1-2 . TRBV11-2 once CASSLVAGGFGGYTF TGTGCCAGCAGCTTAGTTGCGGGGGGTTTTGGTGGCTACACCTTC
TRBJ2-7 . TRBV20-1 once CSASNTYEQYF TGCAGTGCTAGTAACACCTACGAGCAGTACTTC
TRBJ2-3 . TRBV12-3/TRBV12-4 once CASSWSSTDTQYF TGTGCCAGCAGTTGGTCAAGCACAGATACGCAGTATTTT
TRBJ1-6 . TRBV7-9 . CASSFDPEGYNSPLHF TGTGCCAGCAGCTTTGACCCAGAGGGGTATAATTCACCCCTCCACTTT
TRBJ2-1 . TRBV29-1 . CSVEKGVSYNEQFF TGCAGCGTTGAAAAAGGGGTGTCCTACAATGAGCAGTTCTTC